The rows below give T cell receptor beta chains drawn from one sample of a study of cytomegalovirus exposure and HLA in healthy donors. TCRdb's copy holds only in-frame clones and misses some; the assay was immunoSEQ multiplex PCR. The sample carries fewer than 250,000 clones, over 80% recorded once. The source material was PBMCs. The source is a man aged 35 to 55 in good health and CMV-seropositive. Both conserved end residues are part of each CDR3. A D gene is named only where the DNA matches it firmly. Only part of the rows carry a size: once, few, many, or a class if the clone is expanded.

TRBJ2-3,.,TRBV18,.,12,CASSGLRDTQYF,TGTGCCAGCTCAGGCTTAAGAGATACGCAGTATTTT
TRBJ1-2,once,TRBV4-1,.,17,CASSQEQTGKLRDGYTF,TGCGCCAGCAGCCAAGAACAAACCGGGAAGCTTCGGGATGGCTACACCTTC
TRBJ2-5,.,TRBV6-4,.,15,CASSVTGNVGETQYF,TGTGCCAGCAGTGTTACAGGGAATGTCGGAGAGACCCAGTACTTC
TRBJ2-2,.,TRBV6-6,.,13,CASSYSSTGELFF,TGTGCCAGCAGTTACTCGAGCACCGGGGAGCTGTTTTTT
TRBJ2-7,.,TRBV12-5,.,14,CASGLVPVTYEQYF,TGTGCTAGTGGTTTGGTACCAGTAACCTACGAGCAGTACTTC
TRBJ2-3,.,TRBV4-2,.,13,CASSPGLPDTQYF,TGTGCCAGCAGCCCCGGACTTCCAGATACGCAGTATTTT
TRBJ2-7,.,TRBV6-1,TRBD2,15,CATAAGVAGDGEQYF,TGTGCCACCGCAGCGGGAGTGGCGGGGGACGGCGAGCAGTACTTC
TRBJ1-2,.,TRBV19,.,11,CASSTGYGYTF,TGTGCCAGTAGTACAGGGTATGGCTACACCTTC
TRBJ1-1,.,TRBV11-3,.,12,CASSFPGSEAFF,TGTGCCAGCAGCTTCCCAGGGTCTGAAGCTTTCTTT
TRBJ2-1,.,TRBV11-3,.,15,CASSLGESSYNEQFF,TGTGCCAGCAGCTTAGGGGAGAGCTCCTACAATGAGCAGTTCTTC
TRBJ1-4,once,TRBV5-1,.,14,CASSLTAANEKLFF,TGCGCCAGCAGCTTGACAGCCGCTAATGAAAAACTGTTTTTT
TRBJ2-5,.,TRBV5-4,.,12,CASSSRGETQYF,TGTGCCAGCAGCTCCAGGGGAGAGACCCAGTACTTC
TRBJ1-2,.,TRBV7-2,.,14,CASSSSLIQWGYTF,TGTGCCAGCAGCTCGTCATTGATTCAGTGGGGCTACACCTTC
TRBJ2-4,.,TRBV6-5,.,13,CASSRAGENIQYF,TGTGCCAGCAGCCGGGCAGGGGAAAACATTCAGTACTTC
TRBJ2-1,.,TRBV7-9,.,13,CASSLRLYNEQFF,TGTGCCAGCAGCTTGAGACTGTACAATGAGCAGTTCTTC
TRBJ2-3,.,TRBV2,TRBD2,16,CASSGGSGGSTDTQYF,TGTGCCAGCAGTGGAGGGTCCGGGGGGAGCACAGATACGCAGTATTTT
TRBJ2-7,.,TRBV2,TRBD2,15,CASTGIPGTNYEQYF,TGTGCCAGCACGGGTATCCCGGGGACTAACTACGAGCAGTACTTC
TRBJ2-2,.,TRBV7-2,TRBD1,15,CASSDRGVFGGELFF,TGTGCCAGCTCGGACAGGGGTGTTTTCGGCGGGGAGCTGTTTTTT
TRBJ2-3,.,TRBV27,TRBD1,16,CASSDPQGARTDTQYF,TGTGCCAGCAGTGACCCACAGGGGGCGCGCACAGATACGCAGTATTTT
TRBJ1-3,.,TRBV19,.,13,CASSLSSGNTIYF,TGTGCCAGTAGCCTAAGTTCTGGAAACACCATATATTTT
TRBJ2-1,.,TRBV6-5,.,14,CASSYSFAGGEQFF,TGTGCCAGCAGTTACTCGTTTGCCGGTGGTGAGCAGTTCTTC
TRBJ2-5,.,TRBV27,.,11,CASRRAETQYF,TGTGCCAGCAGACGAGCGGAGACCCAGTACTTC
TRBJ2-1,.,TRBV9,TRBD2,16,CASSEGPTGGGNEQFF,TGTGCCAGCAGCGAGGGACCCACGGGAGGGGGGAATGAGCAGTTCTTC
TRBJ2-5,.,TRBV29-1,.,12,CSVGRTQETQYF,TGCAGCGTTGGACGGACTCAAGAGACCCAGTACTTC
TRBJ1-4,.,TRBV5-6,TRBD1,14,CASSFGDSNEKLFF,TGTGCCAGCAGCTTCGGGGACAGTAATGAAAAACTGTTTTTT